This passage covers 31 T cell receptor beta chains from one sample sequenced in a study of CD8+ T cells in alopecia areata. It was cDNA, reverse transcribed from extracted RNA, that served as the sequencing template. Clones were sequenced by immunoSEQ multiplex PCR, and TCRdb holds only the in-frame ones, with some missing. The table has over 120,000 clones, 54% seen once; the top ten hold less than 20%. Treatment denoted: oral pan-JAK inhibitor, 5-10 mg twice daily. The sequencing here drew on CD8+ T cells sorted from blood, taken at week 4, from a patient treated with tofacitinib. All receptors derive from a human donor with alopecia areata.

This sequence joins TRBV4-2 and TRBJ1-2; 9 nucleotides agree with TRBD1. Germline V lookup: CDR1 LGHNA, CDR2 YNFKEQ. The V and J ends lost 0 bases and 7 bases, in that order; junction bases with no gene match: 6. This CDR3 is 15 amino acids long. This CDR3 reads CASSQDHTGGVGYTF. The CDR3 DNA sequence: TGTGCCAGCAGCCAAGATCATACAGGGGGCGTTGGCTACACCTTC.

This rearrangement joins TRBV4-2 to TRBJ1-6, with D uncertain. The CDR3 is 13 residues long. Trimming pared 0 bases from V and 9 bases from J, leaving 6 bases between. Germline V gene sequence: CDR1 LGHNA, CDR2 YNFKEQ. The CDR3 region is CASSQDAGSPLHF. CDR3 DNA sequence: TGTGCCAGCAGCCAAGATGCGGGTTCACCCCTCCACTTT.

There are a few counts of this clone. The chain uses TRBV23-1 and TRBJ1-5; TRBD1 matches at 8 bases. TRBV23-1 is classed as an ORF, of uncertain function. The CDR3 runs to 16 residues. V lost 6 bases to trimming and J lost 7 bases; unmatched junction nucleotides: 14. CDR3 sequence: CASRPSRTGCYQPQHF. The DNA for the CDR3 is TGCGCCAGCAGACCGTCCCGGACAGGGTGTTACCAGCCCCAGCATTTT.

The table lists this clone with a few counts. DNA for the CDR3: TGTGCCAGCAGCGTAGAGGGGGCCTACACTGAAGCTTTCTTT. This sequence encodes CASSVEGAYTEAFF. The chain carries TRBV9 and TRBJ1-1; the match to TRBD1 covers 7 bases. Germline V gives CDR1 SGDLS, CDR2 YYNGEE. This CDR3 is built from 14 residues. Trimming took 0 bases from V and 3 from J; bases not matched to a gene: 2.

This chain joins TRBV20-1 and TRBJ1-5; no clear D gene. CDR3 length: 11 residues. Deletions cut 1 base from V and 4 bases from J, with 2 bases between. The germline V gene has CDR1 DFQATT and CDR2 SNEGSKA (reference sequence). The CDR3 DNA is TGCAGTGCTAGAGTTAATCAGCCCCAGCATTTT. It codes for CSARVNQPQHF.

CDR3 residues: CASSLYRVATEAFF. CDR3 nucleotides: TGTGCCAGCAGTCTCTACAGGGTGGCGACTGAAGCTTTCTTT. The genes are TRBV27 and TRBJ1-1, with a weak D call TRBD1 (6 bases). Germline values: CDR1 MNHEY, CDR2 SMNVEV (reference sequence). V gave up 5 bases and J gave up 5 bases, with 15 bases separating them. This CDR3 contains 14 residues.

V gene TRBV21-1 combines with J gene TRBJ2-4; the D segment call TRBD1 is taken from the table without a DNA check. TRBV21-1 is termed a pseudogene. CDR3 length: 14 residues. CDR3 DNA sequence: TGTGCCAGCAGCCCTCGGACAGGGAAAAACATTCAGTACTTC. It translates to CASSPRTGKNIQYF.

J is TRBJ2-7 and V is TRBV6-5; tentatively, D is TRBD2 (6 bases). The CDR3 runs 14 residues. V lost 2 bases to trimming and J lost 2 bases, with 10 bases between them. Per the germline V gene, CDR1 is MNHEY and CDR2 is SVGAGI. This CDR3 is CASSYGGSTYEQYF. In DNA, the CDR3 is TGTGCCAGCAGTTACGGAGGGAGCACCTACGAGCAGTACTTC.

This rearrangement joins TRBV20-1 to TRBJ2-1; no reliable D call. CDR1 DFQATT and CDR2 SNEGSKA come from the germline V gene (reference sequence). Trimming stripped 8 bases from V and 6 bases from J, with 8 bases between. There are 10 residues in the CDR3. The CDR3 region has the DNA TGCAGTACCCGAAGCAATGAGCAGTTCTTC. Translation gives CSTRSNEQFF.

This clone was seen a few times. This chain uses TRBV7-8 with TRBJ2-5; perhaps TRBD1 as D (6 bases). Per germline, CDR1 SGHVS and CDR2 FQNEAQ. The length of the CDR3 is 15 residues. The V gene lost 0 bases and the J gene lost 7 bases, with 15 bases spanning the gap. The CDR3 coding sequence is TGTGCCAGCAGCTTAGCGCCAGGGGCGTTGGGGACCCAGTACTTC. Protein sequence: CASSLAPGALGTQYF.

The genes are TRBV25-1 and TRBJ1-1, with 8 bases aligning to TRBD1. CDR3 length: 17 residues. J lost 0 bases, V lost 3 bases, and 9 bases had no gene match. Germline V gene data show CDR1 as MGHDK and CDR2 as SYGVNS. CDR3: CASSDYSTGAMNTEAFF. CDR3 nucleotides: TGTGCCAGCAGTGATTATTCGACAGGGGCTATGAACACTGAAGCTTTCTTT.

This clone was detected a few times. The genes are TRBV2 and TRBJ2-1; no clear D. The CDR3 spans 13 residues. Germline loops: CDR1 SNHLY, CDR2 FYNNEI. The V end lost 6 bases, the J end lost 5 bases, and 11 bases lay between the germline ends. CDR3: CASSEDPHNEQFF. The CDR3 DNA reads TGTGCCAGCAGCGAGGATCCCCACAATGAGCAGTTCTTC.

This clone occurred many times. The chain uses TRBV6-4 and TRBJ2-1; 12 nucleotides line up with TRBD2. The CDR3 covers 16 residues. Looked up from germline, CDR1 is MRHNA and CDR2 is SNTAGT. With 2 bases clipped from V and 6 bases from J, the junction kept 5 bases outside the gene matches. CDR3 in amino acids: CASSDTSGGPSNEQFF. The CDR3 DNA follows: TGTGCCAGCAGTGACACTAGCGGGGGGCCTTCCAATGAGCAGTTCTTC.

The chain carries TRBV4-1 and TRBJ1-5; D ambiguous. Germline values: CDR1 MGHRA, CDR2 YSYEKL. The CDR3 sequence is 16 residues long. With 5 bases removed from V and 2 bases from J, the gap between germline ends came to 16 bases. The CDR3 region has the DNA TGCGCCAGCAGCTCGAGACCGGGCCAGGGCAATCAGCCCCAGCATTTT. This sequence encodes CASSSRPGQGNQPQHF.

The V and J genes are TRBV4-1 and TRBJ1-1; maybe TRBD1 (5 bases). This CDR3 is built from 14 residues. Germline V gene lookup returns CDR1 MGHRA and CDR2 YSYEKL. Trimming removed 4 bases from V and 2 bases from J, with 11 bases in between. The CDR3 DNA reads TGCGCCAGCAGCCCGTGGGACTCTAACACTGAAGCTTTCTTT. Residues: CASSPWDSNTEAFF.

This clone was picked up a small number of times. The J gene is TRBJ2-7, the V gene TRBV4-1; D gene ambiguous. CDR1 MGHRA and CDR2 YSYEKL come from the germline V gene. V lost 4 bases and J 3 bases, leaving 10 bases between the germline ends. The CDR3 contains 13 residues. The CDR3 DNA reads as TGCGCCAGCAGCCGAGGACCGGACTACGAGCAGTACTTC. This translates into CASSRGPDYEQYF.

The DNA of the CDR3 is TGTGCCAGCAGCTTATGGGGGAATATAGGAGATACGCAGTATTTT. This encodes CASSLWGNIGDTQYF. The genes are TRBV13 and TRBJ2-3; D tentatively fits TRBD1 or TRBD2 (5 bases each). Per germline, CDR1 PRHDT and CDR2 FYEKMQ (reference sequence). Trimming cost V 2 bases and J 5 bases, with 14 bases left between them. This CDR3 region has 15 residues.

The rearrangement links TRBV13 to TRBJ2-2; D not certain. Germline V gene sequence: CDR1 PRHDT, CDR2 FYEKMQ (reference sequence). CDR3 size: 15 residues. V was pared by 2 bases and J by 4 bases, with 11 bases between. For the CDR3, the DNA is TGTGCCAGCAGCTTACGGGTTTGGGGCACCGGGGAGCTGTTTTTT. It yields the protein CASSLRVWGTGELFF.

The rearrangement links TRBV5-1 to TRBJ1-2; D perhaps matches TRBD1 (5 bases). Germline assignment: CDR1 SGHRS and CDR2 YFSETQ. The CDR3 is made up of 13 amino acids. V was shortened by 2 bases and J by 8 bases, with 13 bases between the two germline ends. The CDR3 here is CASSFGRDRGYTF. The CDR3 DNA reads TGCGCCAGCAGCTTCGGGAGGGACCGCGGCTACACCTTC.

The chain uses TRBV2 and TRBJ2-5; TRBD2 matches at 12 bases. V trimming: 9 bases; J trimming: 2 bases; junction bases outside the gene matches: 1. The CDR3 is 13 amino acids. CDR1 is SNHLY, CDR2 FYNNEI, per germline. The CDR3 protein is CARGLAGQETQYF. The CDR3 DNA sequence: TGTGCCAGAGGACTAGCGGGGCAAGAGACCCAGTACTTC.

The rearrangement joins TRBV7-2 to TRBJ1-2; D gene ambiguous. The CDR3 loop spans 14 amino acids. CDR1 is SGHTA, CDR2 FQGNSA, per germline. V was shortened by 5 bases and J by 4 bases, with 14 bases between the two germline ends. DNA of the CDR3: TGTGCCAGCAGCCCGGAACAGCGAAGCTATGGCTACACCTTC. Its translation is CASSPEQRSYGYTF.

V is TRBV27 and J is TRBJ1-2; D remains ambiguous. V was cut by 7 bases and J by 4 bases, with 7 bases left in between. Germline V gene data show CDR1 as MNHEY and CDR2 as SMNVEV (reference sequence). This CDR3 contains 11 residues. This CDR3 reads CASMGFYGYTF. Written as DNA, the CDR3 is TGTGCCAGCATGGGGTTCTATGGCTACACCTTC.

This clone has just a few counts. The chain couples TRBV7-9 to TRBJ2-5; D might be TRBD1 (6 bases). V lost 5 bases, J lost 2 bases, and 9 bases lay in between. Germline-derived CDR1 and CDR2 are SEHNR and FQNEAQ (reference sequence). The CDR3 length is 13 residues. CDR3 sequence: CASSRGGQETQYF. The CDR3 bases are TGTGCCAGCAGCCGAGGGGGACAAGAGACCCAGTACTTC.

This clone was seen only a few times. Here the CDR3 reads CSVEDPHAVISDTQYF. CDR3 nucleotide sequence: TGCAGCGTTGAAGATCCGCATGCGGTGATCTCGGATACGCAGTATTTT. The chain couples TRBV29-1 to TRBJ2-3; no clear D. The ends were cut back, 0 bases at V and 6 bases at J, with 19 bases in the middle. This CDR3 has 16 amino acids. Looked up from germline, CDR1 is SQVTM and CDR2 is ANQGSEA.

The CDR3 spells CASRAQGEETQYF. DNA for the CDR3: TGTGCCAGCAGGGCACAGGGAGAAGAGACCCAGTACTTC. The chain couples TRBV9 to TRBJ2-5; D might be TRBD1 (6 bases). The CDR3 is 13 amino acids. With 5 bases removed from V and 3 bases from J, the gap between germline ends came to 11 bases. Germline V lookup: CDR1 SGDLS, CDR2 YYNGEE.

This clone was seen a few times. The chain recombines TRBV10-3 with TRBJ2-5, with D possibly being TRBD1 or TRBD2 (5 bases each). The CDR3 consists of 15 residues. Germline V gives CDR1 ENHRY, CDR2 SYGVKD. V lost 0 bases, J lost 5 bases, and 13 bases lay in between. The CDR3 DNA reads TGTGCCATCAGTGAGTCGGTGGGGGAATCGGAGACCCAGTACTTC. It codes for CAISESVGESETQYF.

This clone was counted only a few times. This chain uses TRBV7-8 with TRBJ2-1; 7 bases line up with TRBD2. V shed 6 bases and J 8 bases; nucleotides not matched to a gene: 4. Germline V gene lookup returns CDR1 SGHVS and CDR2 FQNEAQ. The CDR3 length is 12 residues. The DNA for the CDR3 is TGTGCCAGCAGACTAGCGTGGGATGAGCAGTTCTTC. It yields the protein CASRLAWDEQFF.

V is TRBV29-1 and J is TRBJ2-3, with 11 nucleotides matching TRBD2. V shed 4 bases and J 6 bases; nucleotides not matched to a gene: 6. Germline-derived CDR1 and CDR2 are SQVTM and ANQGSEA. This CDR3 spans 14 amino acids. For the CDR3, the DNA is TGCAGCGTTGCGGGGACTAGCGGCTGGGATACGCAGTATTTT. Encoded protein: CSVAGTSGWDTQYF.

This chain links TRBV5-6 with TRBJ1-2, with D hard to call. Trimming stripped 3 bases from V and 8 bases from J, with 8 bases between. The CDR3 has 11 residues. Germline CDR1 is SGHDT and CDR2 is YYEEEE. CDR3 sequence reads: CASSSRWGYTF. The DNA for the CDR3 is TGTGCCAGCAGCTCTCGGTGGGGCTACACCTTC.

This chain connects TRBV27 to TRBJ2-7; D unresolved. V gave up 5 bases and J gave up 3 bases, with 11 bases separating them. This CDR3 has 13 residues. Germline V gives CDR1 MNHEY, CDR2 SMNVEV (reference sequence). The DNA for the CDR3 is TGTGCCAGCAGTCTAGGACGGATCTACGAGCAGTACTTC. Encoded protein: CASSLGRIYEQYF.

The CDR3 sequence is CASSTLPPGHESYEQYF. The DNA of the CDR3 is TGTGCCAGCAGCACCTTACCCCCCGGACACGAATCCTACGAGCAGTACTTC. The rearrangement joins TRBV13 to TRBJ2-7; a weak D match, TRBD1 (5 bases). Trimming cost V 5 bases and J 1 base, with 21 bases left between them. CDR1 is PRHDT and CDR2 is FYEKMQ in the germline V gene (reference sequence). The CDR3 extends over 17 amino acids.